This TCR beta chain is from a study of PD-1 blockade in classical Hodgkin lymphoma. The assay was immunoSEQ multiplex PCR, and TCRdb's table has in-frame clones only and misses some. This sample has fewer than 110,000 clones, with around 88% found just once. On this clone: Its antigen is currently unknown.

The CDR3 runs 13 residues. The V and J ends lost 5 bases and 4 bases respectively, with 11 bases between them. Germline loops: CDR1 KGHSH, CDR2 LQKENI. Autologous stem cell transplantation was followed by relapse in every patient, and brentuximab vedotin exposure varied. Broader study findings: CD4+ TCR diversity rose significantly by C4D1, and CD8+ TCR diversity did not.

The TCR was taken from a human donor with classical Hodgkin lymphoma. This chain links TRBV18 with TRBJ1-1, with D possibly matching TRBD1 (6 bases). The sequencing here drew on peripheral blood mononuclear cells (PBMCs), taken before the second cycle of nivolumab. The CDR3 reads CASSSGGSTEAFF. The CDR3 nucleotides read TGTGCCAGCTCATCCGGGGGCAGCACTGAAGCTTTCTTT.